These 20 T cell receptor beta chains share one sample of origin, sequenced in a study of PD-L1 blockade in urothelial cancer. The assay was immunoSEQ multiplex PCR, and TCRdb's table has in-frame clones only and misses some. The data contain 50,000 to 60,000 clones, about 86% of them seen just once; the ten biggest clones take up roughly 2.8%. The specimen was PBMCs, collected around atezolizumab (anti-PD-L1) treatment. The receptors here all came from a man aged 45-65 years with urothelial cancer.

The chain combines TRBV6-1 with TRBJ2-1, with D perhaps TRBD1 (5 bases). Germline lookup yields CDR1 MNHNS and CDR2 SASEGT. V lost 6 bases, J lost 3 bases, and 15 bases lay in between. This CDR3 contains 15 residues. CDR3 region: CASSGIGVDYNEQFF. For the CDR3, the DNA is TGTGCCAGCAGCGGTATAGGGGTTGACTACAATGAGCAGTTCTTC.

The chain uses TRBV10-3 and TRBJ1-1; 7 nucleotides line up with TRBD1. Germline CDR1 and CDR2: ENHRY and SYGVKD. With V trimmed by 6 bases and J by 2 bases, 6 bases remained unmatched. The CDR3 contains 14 residues. The CDR3 here is CAISDRAHNTEAFF. In nucleotides, the CDR3 is TGTGCCATCAGCGACAGGGCCCACAACACTGAAGCTTTCTTT.

The chain combines TRBV6-5 with TRBJ2-7, with TRBD1 matching 9 bases. The CDR3 totals 15 residues. J gave up 5 bases and V 2 bases, and 7 bases lay outside the gene matches. Per the germline V gene, CDR1 is MNHEY and CDR2 is SVGAGI. The CDR3 region is CASSYTNRGLDEQYF. The CDR3 coding sequence is TGTGCCAGCAGTTACACTAACAGGGGGCTAGACGAGCAGTACTTC.

The chain couples TRBV9 to TRBJ2-6; 9 nucleotides match TRBD1. CDR3 length: 17 amino acids. Germline V gene sequence: CDR1 SGDLS, CDR2 YYNGEE. V was pared by 4 bases and J by 12 bases, with 17 bases of the junction left unmatched. The CDR3 reads CASSTAGQGHIAGVLTF. For the CDR3, the DNA is TGTGCCAGCAGCACTGCCGGACAGGGGCATATAGCGGGCGTCCTGACTTTC. The whole variable domain, filled in from reference TRBV9 and TRBJ2-6, reads DSGVTQTPKHLITATGQRVTLRCSPRSGDLSVYWYQQSLDQGLQFLIQYYNGEERAKGNILERFSAQQFPDLHSELNLSSLELGDSALYFCASSTAGQGHIAGVLTFGAGSRLTVL.

The chain links TRBV6-5 to TRBJ1-5; no clear D gene. The CDR3 extends over 15 amino acids. V was trimmed by 8 bases and J by 1 base, leaving 15 bases between them. Germline assignment: CDR1 MNHEY and CDR2 SVGAGI. The CDR3 bases are TGTGCCAGCCGAAAAACACAAGTAAGCAATCAGCCCCAGCATTTT. It codes for CASRKTQVSNQPQHF.

This rearrangement joins TRBV6-1 to TRBJ2-7; D is possibly TRBD2 (6 bases). The CDR3 has 15 amino acids. Germline assignment: CDR1 MNHNS and CDR2 SASEGT. Trimming stripped 9 bases from V and 3 bases from J, with 21 bases between. This CDR3 is CASSREFGSSYEQYF. The CDR3 nucleotides read TGTGCCAGTTCCCGTGAGTTCGGGAGTAGCTACGAGCAGTACTTC.

The rearrangement joins TRBV25-1 to TRBJ2-3; D might be TRBD2 (6 bases). Germline-derived CDR1 and CDR2 are MGHDK and SYGVNS. With 11 bases removed from V and 3 bases from J, the gap between germline ends came to 15 bases. This CDR3 is built from 13 residues. This CDR3 is CAARPRGTDTQYF. The CDR3 region has the DNA TGTGCCGCAAGGCCCCGGGGGACAGATACGCAGTATTTT.

The chain carries TRBV5-8 and TRBJ1-5; TRBD1 matches at 8 bases. Germline CDR1 is SGHTS and CDR2 is YDEGEE. After removal of 6 bases from V and 3 bases from J, the junction contained 14 bases not matched to a gene. This CDR3 contains 17 residues. This CDR3 reads CASTISGGQAYNQPQHF. Here the CDR3 DNA reads TGTGCCAGCACCATAAGTGGGGGACAGGCGTACAATCAGCCCCAGCATTTT.

This clone appeared a single time. The V gene is TRBV5-5, the J gene TRBJ1-2; 11 bases agree with TRBD1. V trimming: 4 bases; J trimming: 3 bases; junction bases outside the gene matches: 2. This CDR3 region has 14 residues. The germline V gene encodes CDR1 SGHKS and CDR2 YYEKEE (reference sequence). This chain's CDR3 is CASSAGQGDYGYTF. CDR3 DNA sequence: TGTGCCAGCAGCGCGGGACAGGGGGACTATGGCTACACCTTC.

The chain combines TRBV9 with TRBJ2-4; D is possibly TRBD2 (5 bases). CDR1 SGDLS and CDR2 YYNGEE come from the germline V gene. This CDR3 region has 13 residues. Trimming left V 7 bases short and J 6 bases short, with 14 bases between. The chain's CDR3 is CASLGEKGNIQYF. CDR3 nucleotides: TGTGCCAGCCTTGGGGAGAAGGGAAACATTCAGTACTTC. Full variable domain (rest looked up from reference TRBV9 and TRBJ2-4): DSGVTQTPKHLITATGQRVTLRCSPRSGDLSVYWYQQSLDQGLQFLIQYYNGEERAKGNILERFSAQQFPDLHSELNLSSLELGDSALYFCASLGEKGNIQYFGAGTRLSVL.

This clone was detected only once. V gene TRBV11-2 combines with J gene TRBJ1-2; D call uncertain. Trimming removed 6 bases at V and 4 bases at J, with 12 bases between. The CDR3 runs to 13 residues. Germline CDR1 and CDR2: SGHAT and FQNNGV. CDR3 DNA: TGTGCCAGCAGTAAAAGCGGCGGCTATGGCTACACCTTC. Its translation is CASSKSGGYGYTF.

This chain joins TRBV6-1 and TRBJ1-2; D uncertain. Between the trimmed V and J ends, which lost 4 bases and 4 bases, there was a span of 13 bases. Germline assignment: CDR1 MNHNS and CDR2 SASEGT. This CDR3 has 14 residues. In DNA form, the CDR3 reads TGTGCCAGCAGTGCCAGCGGGGAGATCTATGGCTACACCTTC. Translating gives CASSASGEIYGYTF.

To note about this clone: The sample carries other DNA sequences with the same CDR3. The chain combines TRBV11-2 with TRBJ2-3; D is uncertain. Germline V gene lookup returns CDR1 SGHAT and CDR2 FQNNGV. This CDR3 has 12 amino acids. The V and J ends lost 5 bases and 0 bases respectively, with 3 bases between them. The DNA for the CDR3 is TGTGCCAGCAGCCCAAGCACAGATACGCAGTATTTT. Amino acids: CASSPSTDTQYF.

The rearrangement uses TRBV18 and TRBJ2-5, with D hard to call. The V gene's germline CDR1 is KGHSH and CDR2 LQKENI. The V end lost 2 bases, the J end lost 3 bases, and 10 bases lay between the germline ends. The CDR3 sequence is 14 residues long. The CDR3 sequence is CASSPSIAEETQYF. The CDR3 DNA reads as TGTGCCAGCTCACCATCGATAGCCGAAGAGACCCAGTACTTC.

This sequence joins TRBV19 and TRBJ2-7; D may be TRBD2 (6 bases). Trimming removed 4 bases at V and 1 base at J, with 11 bases between. CDR3 length: 14 amino acids. Germline values: CDR1 LNHDA, CDR2 SQIVND (reference sequence). The DNA of the CDR3 is TGTGCCAGTAGTAGTCTAGCGTGGTCCTACGAGCAGTACTTC. It yields the protein CASSSLAWSYEQYF.

V gene TRBV5-1 combines with J gene TRBJ1-1; 8 bases align to TRBD1. From germline, CDR1 is SGHRS and CDR2 YFSETQ. Trimming at V came to 2 bases and at J to 4 bases, leaving 10 bases not matched to a gene. The CDR3 length is 16 residues. In nucleotides, the CDR3 is TGCGCCAGCAGCTTCGGACAGGGCCTACTGGTCACTGAAGCTTTCTTT. Protein product: CASSFGQGLLVTEAFF.

This chain connects TRBV5-1 to TRBJ1-2; 10 nucleotides line up with TRBD1. The CDR3 covers 14 residues. The germline gives CDR1 SGHRS, CDR2 YFSETQ. Trimming at V came to 5 bases and at J to 5 bases, leaving 6 bases not matched to a gene. CDR3 protein: CASSIGQGDYGYTF. CDR3 DNA sequence: TGCGCCAGCAGTATAGGACAGGGGGATTATGGCTACACCTTC.

This clone was seen a single time. The V gene is TRBV28, the J gene TRBJ1-5, with D maybe TRBD1 (6 bases). The CDR3 has 14 residues. The V end lost 8 bases, the J end lost 7 bases, and 18 bases lay between the germline ends. Germline V CDR1 and CDR2: MDHEN, SYDVKM. The CDR3 DNA sequence: TGTGCCAGCGGAGGGGGGGGAGCGGGACAGCCCCAGCATTTT. It specifies CASGGGGAGQPQHF.

The chain links TRBV6-1 to TRBJ2-7, with TRBD1 identical over 7 bases. The CDR3 is 14 amino acids. J lost 3 bases, V lost 9 bases, and 11 bases had no gene match. The V gene's germline CDR1 is MNHNS and CDR2 SASEGT. The DNA of the CDR3 is TGTGCCAGTACACTTACAGGGGACGGCTACGAGCAGTACTTC. Its protein is CASTLTGDGYEQYF.

J is TRBJ2-3 and V is TRBV5-1, with 7 bases that match TRBD2. The V gene's germline CDR1 is SGHRS and CDR2 YFSETQ. J gave up 2 bases and V 4 bases, and 4 bases lay outside the gene matches. CDR3 length: 14 residues. CDR3 nucleotide sequence: TGCGCCAGCAGCGCGGGAGCAACCACAGATACGCAGTATTTT. Amino acid sequence: CASSAGATTDTQYF.